Each of the 6 T cell receptor beta chains below was sequenced from the same sample in a study of blood T cell repertoires in COVID-19. Clones were sequenced by immunoSEQ multiplex PCR, and TCRdb holds only the in-frame ones, with some missing. The sample yields about 400,000 clones, around 90% seen once. The specimen was PBMCs or T cells enriched from blood (not recorded which). The receptor source for this set is a woman aged 18-29 years with acute COVID-19.

J is TRBJ2-1 and V is TRBV12-3 or TRBV12-4, with D maybe TRBD2 (6 bases). The CDR3 is 12 amino acids. The chain's CDR3 is CATGADYNEQFF. The CDR3 DNA sequence: TGTGCTACGGGAGCGGACTACAATGAGCAGTTCTTC.

CDR3 coding DNA: TGTGCCAGCTCACCATTGATTGACAGGGCTGTCTACGAGCAGTACTTC. This translates into CASSPLIDRAVYEQYF. V gene TRBV18 combines with J gene TRBJ2-7; 7 nucleotides agree with TRBD1. From germline, CDR1 is KGHSH and CDR2 LQKENI. This CDR3 has 16 residues. V trimming: 2 bases; J trimming: 3 bases; junction bases outside the gene matches: 10.

This clone was counted a single time. The V gene is TRBV11-2, the J gene TRBJ1-1; D is perhaps TRBD1 (6 bases). Germline V gives CDR1 SGHAT, CDR2 FQNNGV. The CDR3 contains 14 residues. With 5 bases removed from V and 9 bases from J, the gap between germline ends came to 19 bases. CDR3: CASSAGGALLQAFF. The CDR3 bases are TGTGCCAGCAGCGCGGGGGGGGCTTTACTACAAGCTTTCTTT. Filled out from reference TRBV11-2 and TRBJ1-1, the complete variable domain reads EAGVAQSPRYKIIEKRQSVAFWCNPISGHATLYWYQQILGQGPKLLIQFQNNGVVDDSQLPKDRFSAERLKGVDSTLKIQPAKLEDSAVYLCASSAGGALLQAFFGQGTRLTVV.

The CDR3 bases are TGTGCCAGCAGCTCGCGGGGGGGTGGAGAGACCCAGTACTTC. It yields the protein CASSSRGGGETQYF. The genes are TRBV7-8 and TRBJ2-5; 9 nucleotides agree with TRBD2. Germline-derived CDR1 and CDR2 are SGHVS and FQNEAQ. V was pared by 4 bases and J by 4 bases, with 4 bases of the junction left unmatched. The CDR3 loop spans 14 amino acids.

The chain carries TRBV29-1 and TRBJ1-2, with D possibly matching TRBD1 (5 bases). This CDR3 is built from 11 residues. Germline lookup yields CDR1 SQVTM and CDR2 ANQGSEA. Deletions cut 3 bases from V and 6 bases from J, with 8 bases between. For the CDR3, the DNA is TGCAGCGTTGAGGACATAGATGGCTACACCTTC. The encoded protein is CSVEDIDGYTF.

The chain has TRBV25-1 and TRBJ1-2; D might be TRBD1 (5 bases). The germline V gene has CDR1 MGHDK and CDR2 SYGVNS. This CDR3 contains 12 residues. V was shortened by 4 bases and J by 7 bases, with 10 bases between the two germline ends. The DNA for the CDR3 is TGTGCCAGCAGTGGGGGGGTCCGTGGCTACACCTTC. Translating gives CASSGGVRGYTF.